This entry describes one T cell receptor (beta chain). Germline V gives CDR1 SGHNT, CDR2 YYREEE (reference sequence). This CDR3 comprises 13 residues. Trimming took 4 bases from V and 2 from J, leaving 9 bases between them. Sequencing was performed with immunoSEQ multiplex PCR; in TCRdb, only in-frame clones are kept and a portion is missing. The data contain approximately 50,000 clones, under 80% of them singletons. The sample originates from a study of memory CD4+ T cells and cytomegalovirus serostatus. Study-level background: This sample comes from healthy Belgian adults, 9 CMV seropositive, some 22 seronegative.

Single viable CD3+CD4+CD8-CD45RO+ cells were sorted as the memory CD4+ T cells. Serostatus was set by detecting CMV pp150, pp28, p38, p52 IgG. The rearrangement joins TRBV5-4 to TRBJ2-5; a possible D gene is TRBD1 (6 bases). This receptor was taken from an adult in good health and CMV-seronegative. The specimen sequenced was memory CD4+ T cells from blood. The CDR3 here is CASSRTEQETQYF. DNA for the CDR3: TGTGCCAGCAGCAGGACAGAACAAGAGACCCAGTACTTC.